Following are 20 T cell receptor beta chains from one sample sequenced in a study of cytomegalovirus exposure and HLA in healthy donors. The PCR made use of 60 Vbeta and 13 Jbeta primers. The method was immunoSEQ multiplex PCR; TCRdb's version includes in-frame clones alone and lacks a portion of them. This table holds 200,000 to 250,000 clones, roughly 84% found once. Sequencing was carried out using PBMCs. The receptors stem from a boy aged 2 to 10 in good health and CMV-seronegative.

This chain joins TRBV4-1 and TRBJ1-6; TRBD1 matches 9 bases. Germline V gene lookup returns CDR1 MGHRA and CDR2 YSYEKL. Trimming removed 3 bases from V and 7 bases from J; junction bases left unmatched: 7. The CDR3 covers 16 residues. The CDR3, as DNA: TGCGCCAGCAGCCAGAACACAGGGGGCTGGAATTCACCCCTCCACTTT. Amino acid sequence: CASSQNTGGWNSPLHF.

The V gene is TRBV27, the J gene TRBJ1-4, with D perhaps TRBD1 (6 bases). Germline V lookup: CDR1 MNHEY, CDR2 SMNVEV (reference sequence). This CDR3 comprises 12 residues. Between the trimmed V and J ends, which lost 8 bases and 7 bases, there was a span of 11 bases. The CDR3 loop is CASGRGSEKLFF. CDR3 DNA: TGTGCCAGCGGTAGGGGGAGTGAAAAACTGTTTTTT.

This chain connects TRBV2 to TRBJ2-4; 9 bases agree with TRBD1. Germline V gene sequence: CDR1 SNHLY, CDR2 FYNNEI. The CDR3 covers 17 residues. The junction had 13 bases not matched to a gene; V was cut back by 10 bases and J by 0 bases. CDR3 sequence reads: CATFPGQGPLAKNIQYF. CDR3 nucleotide sequence: TGTGCCACGTTCCCGGGACAGGGCCCTCTAGCCAAAAACATTCAGTACTTC.

The chain has TRBV2 and TRBJ2-4; D is unresolved. Trimming pared 5 bases from V and 9 bases from J, leaving 11 bases between. The CDR3 covers 12 residues. Germline CDR1 and CDR2: SNHLY and FYNNEI. CDR3 in amino acids: CASSLPLSIQYF. The CDR3 DNA reads TGTGCCAGCAGTTTACCCCTAAGCATTCAGTACTTC. The full variable domain, in which reference TRBV2 and TRBJ2-4 provide the parts outside the CDR3, is EPEVTQTPSHQVTQMGQEVILRCVPISNHLYFYWYRQILGQKVEFLVSFYNNEISEKSEIFDDQFSVERPDGSNFTLKIRSTKLEDSAMYFCASSLPLSIQYFGAGTRLSVL.

The rearrangement uses TRBV5-1 and TRBJ2-1; possibly TRBD2 for D (5 bases). With 4 bases removed from V and 0 bases from J, the gap between germline ends came to 11 bases. Germline-derived CDR1 and CDR2 are SGHRS and YFSETQ. The CDR3 has 15 residues. Written as DNA, the CDR3 is TGCGCCAGCAGCATGAGCGGACTCTCCTACAATGAGCAGTTCTTC. It translates to CASSMSGLSYNEQFF. Combining the CDR3 with reference TRBV5-1 and TRBJ2-1 gives the whole variable domain KAGVTQTPRYLIKTRGQQVTLSCSPISGHRSVSWYQQTPGQGLQFLFEYFSETQRNKGNFPGRFSGRQFSNSRSEMNVSTLELGDSALYLCASSMSGLSYNEQFFGPGTRLTVL.

The J gene is TRBJ2-7, the V gene TRBV4-1, with 7 nucleotides matching TRBD1. Germline V CDR1 and CDR2: MGHRA, YSYEKL. J gave up 4 bases and V 5 bases, and 5 bases lay outside the gene matches. The CDR3 length is 13 residues. DNA of the CDR3: TGCGCCAGCAGCTTCGGGACAGCATACGAGCAGTACTTC. It codes for CASSFGTAYEQYF.

The chain has TRBV2 and TRBJ1-2, with D possibly matching TRBD1 (5 bases). Germline V gene sequence: CDR1 SNHLY, CDR2 FYNNEI. V lost 3 bases and J lost 2, with 10 bases in between. There are 14 residues in the CDR3. CDR3 in DNA: TGTGCCAGCAGTGACTGGGGGGGGAACTATGGCTACACCTTC. Translation: CASSDWGGNYGYTF.

The chain is built from TRBV19 and TRBJ2-7, with a weak D call TRBD2 (5 bases). CDR3 length: 14 amino acids. Germline V CDR1 and CDR2: LNHDA, SQIVND (reference sequence). The V gene lost 6 bases and the J gene lost 5 bases, with 17 bases spanning the gap. The chain's CDR3 is CASRMSGVPHEQYF. CDR3 DNA sequence: TGTGCCAGTAGAATGTCCGGGGTCCCCCACGAGCAGTACTTC.

This chain links TRBV9 with TRBJ2-7; perhaps TRBD2 as D (6 bases). The germline V gene has CDR1 SGDLS and CDR2 YYNGEE. The V gene lost 6 bases and the J gene lost 2 bases, with 18 bases spanning the gap. The CDR3 spans 15 residues. DNA of the CDR3: TGTGCCAGCACCCCCTCCGGGGACTCGACCTACGAGCAGTACTTC. Its translation: CASTPSGDSTYEQYF.

This rearrangement joins TRBV5-1 to TRBJ2-1; D unresolved. The V end was cut by 4 bases, the J end by 2 bases, with 10 bases between. The CDR3 extends over 14 amino acids. Germline V gene lookup returns CDR1 SGHRS and CDR2 YFSETQ. CDR3 sequence: CASSADVAYNEQFF. In nucleotides, the CDR3 is TGCGCCAGCAGCGCGGATGTAGCCTACAATGAGCAGTTCTTC.

V usage is TRBV7-8 and J usage is TRBJ2-7; the match to TRBD2 covers 14 bases. The junction had 9 bases not matched to a gene; V was cut back by 2 bases and J by 3 bases. There are 18 residues in the CDR3. The germline CDR1 and CDR2 sequences are SGHVS and FQNEAQ. The DNA of the CDR3 is TGTGCCAGCAGCTTATCCTCCGGGACTAGCGGGGGATACTACGAGCAGTACTTC. Translating it yields CASSLSSGTSGGYYEQYF.

The chain recombines TRBV27 with TRBJ2-1; TRBD2 aligns across 14 bases. In germline, CDR1 is MNHEY, CDR2 SMNVEV (reference sequence). This CDR3 contains 15 residues. Losses at the gene ends were 2 bases for V and 7 bases for J; bases not matched to a gene: 1. CDR3 DNA: TGTGCCAGCAGTTTAAGGACTAGCGGGAGGAATGAGCAGTTCTTC. It codes for CASSLRTSGRNEQFF.

The rearrangement links TRBV11-3 to TRBJ2-5; D possibly corresponds to TRBD1 (6 bases). Per the germline V gene, CDR1 is SGHNT and CDR2 is YENEEA. The V and J ends lost 5 bases and 2 bases respectively, with 21 bases between them. This CDR3 is 17 amino acids long. Written as DNA, the CDR3 is TGTGCCAGCAGCCTTTCCGGAACAGGGTGGACGCAAGAGACCCAGTACTTC. Translated, it gives CASSLSGTGWTQETQYF.

This clone was observed once. The genes are TRBV9 and TRBJ1-3; 7 nucleotides align to TRBD1. With 1 base clipped from V and 0 bases from J, the junction kept 4 bases outside the gene matches. CDR1 SGDLS and CDR2 YYNGEE come from the germline V gene. CDR3 size: 16 residues. The CDR3 reads CASSVTGAPSGNTIYF. In nucleotides, the CDR3 is TGTGCCAGCAGCGTAACAGGGGCCCCCTCTGGAAACACCATATATTTT.

As concerns this clone: Without the conserved terminal phenylalanine or tryptophan, this CDR3 likely stems from a read error. The chain recombines TRBV9 with TRBJ1-5; 9 bases agree with TRBD1. CDR1 SGDLS and CDR2 YYNGEE come from the germline V gene. CDR3 length equals 17 residues. V lost 7 bases, J lost 3 bases, and 14 bases stayed unmatched. CDR3 in amino acids: CASDPSPGTGINQPQHV. The CDR3 DNA sequence: TGTGCCAGCGACCCTAGCCCCGGGACAGGGATCAATCAGCCCCAGCATGTT.

The V call is TRBV6-1, the J call TRBJ2-5; maybe TRBD1 (6 bases). Near its end, the DNA agrees better with TRBJ2-7, so the J call may be wrong. CDR1 and CDR2 from the germline V gene are MNHNS and SASEGT. The CDR3 extends over 14 amino acids. As DNA, the CDR3 is TGTGCCAGCAGTGAACAGGGGCAAACCTACGAGCAGTACTTC. As protein: CASSEQGQTYEQYF.

As to this clone: Sequence at one end of the junction differs from germline and may be a read error. The V gene is TRBV13, the J gene TRBJ1-5; D uncertain. Germline loops: CDR1 PRHDT, CDR2 FYEKMQ (reference sequence). This CDR3 region has 14 residues. The CDR3 sequence: CASSSHDSGNIIFF. For the CDR3, the DNA is TGTGCCAGCAGCTCGCACGACTCGGGGAATATCATCTTTTTC.

This chain connects TRBV9 to TRBJ2-3, with D maybe TRBD1 (6 bases). This CDR3 region has 16 residues. Germline V gene data show CDR1 as SGDLS and CDR2 as YYNGEE. Trimming shortened V by 3 bases and J by 0 bases, and 14 bases separated the two germline ends. CDR3: CASSGVQGWSTDTQYF. The CDR3 nucleotides read TGTGCCAGCAGCGGTGTACAGGGTTGGAGCACAGATACGCAGTATTTT.

The genes are TRBV9 and TRBJ1-1; D is possibly TRBD1 (6 bases). Trimming stripped 4 bases from V and 7 bases from J, with 14 bases between. The germline CDR1 and CDR2 sequences are SGDLS and YYNGEE. The CDR3 extends over 13 amino acids. This CDR3 reads CASSSVDRGEAFF. The CDR3 DNA is TGTGCCAGCAGCTCCGTGGACAGAGGTGAAGCTTTCTTT.

The chain links TRBV2 to TRBJ2-3, with no clear D. This CDR3 is 14 amino acids long. V gave up 6 bases and J gave up 0 bases, with 10 bases separating them. Germline loops: CDR1 SNHLY, CDR2 FYNNEI. DNA for the CDR3: TGTGCCAGCAGCCACAGATCGAGCACAGATACGCAGTATTTT. This sequence encodes CASSHRSSTDTQYF.